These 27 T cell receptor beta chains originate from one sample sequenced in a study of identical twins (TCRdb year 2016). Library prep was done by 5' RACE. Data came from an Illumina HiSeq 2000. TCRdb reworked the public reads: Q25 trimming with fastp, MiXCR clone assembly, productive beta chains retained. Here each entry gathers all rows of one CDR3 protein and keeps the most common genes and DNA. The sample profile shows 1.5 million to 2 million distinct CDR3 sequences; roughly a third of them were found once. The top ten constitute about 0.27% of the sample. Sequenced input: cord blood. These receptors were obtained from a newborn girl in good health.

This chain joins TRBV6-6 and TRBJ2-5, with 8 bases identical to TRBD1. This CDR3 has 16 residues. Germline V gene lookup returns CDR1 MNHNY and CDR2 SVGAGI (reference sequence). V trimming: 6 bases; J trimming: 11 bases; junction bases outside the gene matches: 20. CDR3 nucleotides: TGTGCCAGCAGCCCGCCCCGAGGACAGGGTAAGGAGAAGCAGTACTTC. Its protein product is CASSPPRGQGKEKQYF.

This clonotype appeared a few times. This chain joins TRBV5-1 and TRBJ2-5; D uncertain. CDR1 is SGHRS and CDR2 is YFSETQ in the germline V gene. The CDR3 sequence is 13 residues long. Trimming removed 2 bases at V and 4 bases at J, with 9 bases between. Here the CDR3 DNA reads TGCGCCAGCAGCTTAAACGACCCAGAGACCCAGTACTTC. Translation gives CASSLNDPETQYF.

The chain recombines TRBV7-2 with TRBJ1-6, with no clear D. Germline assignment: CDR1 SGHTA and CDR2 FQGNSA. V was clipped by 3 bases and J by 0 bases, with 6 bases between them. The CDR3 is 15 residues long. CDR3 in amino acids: CASSFSSSYNSPLHF. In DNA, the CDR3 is TGTGCCAGCAGCTTTTCCAGCTCCTATAATTCACCCCTCCACTTT.

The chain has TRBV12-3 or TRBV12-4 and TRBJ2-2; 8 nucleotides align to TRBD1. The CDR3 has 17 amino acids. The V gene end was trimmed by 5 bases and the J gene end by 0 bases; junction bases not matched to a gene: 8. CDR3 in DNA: TGTGCCAGCAGTCCTAGACAGGGGCTAACGAACACCGGGGAGCTGTTTTTT. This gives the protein CASSPRQGLTNTGELFF.

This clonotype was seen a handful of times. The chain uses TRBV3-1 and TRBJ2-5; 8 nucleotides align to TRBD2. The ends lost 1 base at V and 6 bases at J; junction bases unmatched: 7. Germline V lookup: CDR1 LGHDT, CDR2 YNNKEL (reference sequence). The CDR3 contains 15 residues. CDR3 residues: CASSQVTGGPQTQYF. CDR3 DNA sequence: TGTGCCAGCAGCCAAGTGACGGGGGGGCCGCAGACCCAGTACTTC.

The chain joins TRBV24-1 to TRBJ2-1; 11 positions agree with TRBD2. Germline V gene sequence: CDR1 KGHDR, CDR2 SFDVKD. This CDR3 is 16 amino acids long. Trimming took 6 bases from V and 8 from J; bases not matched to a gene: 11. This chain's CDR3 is CATSYSVAGGMDEQFF. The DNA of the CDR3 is TGTGCCACCAGTTATTCCGTAGCGGGAGGGATGGATGAGCAGTTCTTC.

CDR3 residues: CASSYPPKLIGGGSYEQYF. CDR3 nucleotides: TGTGCCAGCAGTTACCCCCCAAAGTTAATAGGCGGGGGCTCCTACGAGCAGTACTTC. The chain carries TRBV6-2 or TRBV6-3 and TRBJ2-7; 7 nucleotides match TRBD2. Germline V gene sequence: CDR1 MNHEY, CDR2 SVGEGT. With 2 bases clipped from V and 0 bases from J, the junction kept 16 bases outside the gene matches. This CDR3 has 19 amino acids.

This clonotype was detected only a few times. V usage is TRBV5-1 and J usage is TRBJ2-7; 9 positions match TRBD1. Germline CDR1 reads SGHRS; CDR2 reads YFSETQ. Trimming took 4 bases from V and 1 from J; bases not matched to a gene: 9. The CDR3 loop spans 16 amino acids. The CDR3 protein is CASSIYPGQGSYEQYF. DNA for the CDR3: TGCGCCAGCAGCATCTACCCGGGACAGGGTTCCTACGAGCAGTACTTC.

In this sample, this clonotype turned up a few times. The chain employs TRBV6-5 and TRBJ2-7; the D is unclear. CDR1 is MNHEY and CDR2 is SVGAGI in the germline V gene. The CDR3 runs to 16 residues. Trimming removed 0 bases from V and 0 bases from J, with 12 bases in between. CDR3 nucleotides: TGTGCCAGCAGTTACTCGATGGGGTATAGCTCCTACGAGCAGTACTTC. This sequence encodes CASSYSMGYSSYEQYF.

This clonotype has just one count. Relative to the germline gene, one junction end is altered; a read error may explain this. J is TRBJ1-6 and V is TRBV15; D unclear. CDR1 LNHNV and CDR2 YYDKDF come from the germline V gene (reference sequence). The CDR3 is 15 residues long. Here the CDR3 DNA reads TGTGCCACCATGCTCAGCGGGCCAATTAATTCACCCTTCCACTTT. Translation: CATMLSGPINSPFHF. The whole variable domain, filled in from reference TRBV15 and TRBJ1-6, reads DAMVIQNPRYQVTQFGKPVTLSCSQTLNHNVMYWYQQKSSQAPKLLFHYYDKDFNNEADTPDNFQSRRPNTSFCFLDIRSPGLGDTAMYLCATMLSGPINSPFHFGNGTRLTVT.

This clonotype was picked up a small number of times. As DNA, the CDR3 is TGCGCCAGCAGAATTCGCAGGATCAGTACTGAAGCTTTCTTT. It yields the protein CASRIRRISTEAFF. The J gene is TRBJ1-1, the V gene TRBV5-1; D gene unclear. CDR3 length equals 14 residues. The germline CDR1 and CDR2 sequences are SGHRS and YFSETQ. V lost 5 bases, J lost 5 bases, and 16 bases lay in between.

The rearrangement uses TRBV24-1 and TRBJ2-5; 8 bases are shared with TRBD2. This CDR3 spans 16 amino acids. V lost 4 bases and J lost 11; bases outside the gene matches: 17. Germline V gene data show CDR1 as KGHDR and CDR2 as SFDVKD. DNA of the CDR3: TGTGCCACCAGTGAGGCGAGCGGGAGAAGAGAAAGTGAGCAGTACTTC. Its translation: CATSEASGRRESEQYF.

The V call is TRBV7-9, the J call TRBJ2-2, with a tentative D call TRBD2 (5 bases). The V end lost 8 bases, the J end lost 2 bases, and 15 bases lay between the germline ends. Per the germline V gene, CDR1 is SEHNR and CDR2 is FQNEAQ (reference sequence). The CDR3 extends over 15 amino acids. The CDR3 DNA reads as TGTGCCAGCCACCCGCGGGCAGCTAACACCGGGGAGCTGTTTTTT. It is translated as CASHPRAANTGELFF. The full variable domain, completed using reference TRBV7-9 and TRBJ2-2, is DTGVSQNPRHKITKRGQNVTFRCDPISEHNRLYWYRQTLGQGPEFLTYFQNEAQLEKSRLLSDRFSAERPKGSFSTLEIQRTEQGDSAMYLCASHPRAANTGELFFGEGSRLTVL.

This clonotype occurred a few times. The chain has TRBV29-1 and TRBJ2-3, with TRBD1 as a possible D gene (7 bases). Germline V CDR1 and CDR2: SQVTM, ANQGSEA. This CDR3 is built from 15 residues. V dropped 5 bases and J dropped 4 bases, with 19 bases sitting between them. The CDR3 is CSVPRGRGDSDTQYF. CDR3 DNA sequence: TGCAGCGTTCCTCGGGGCAGGGGGGATTCAGATACGCAGTATTTT.

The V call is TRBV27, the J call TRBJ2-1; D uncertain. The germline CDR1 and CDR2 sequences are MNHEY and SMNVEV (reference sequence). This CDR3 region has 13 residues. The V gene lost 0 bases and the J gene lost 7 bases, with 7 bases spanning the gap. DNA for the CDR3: TGTGCCAGCAGTTTATCGAGGCCAAATGAGCAGTTCTTC. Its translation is CASSLSRPNEQFF.

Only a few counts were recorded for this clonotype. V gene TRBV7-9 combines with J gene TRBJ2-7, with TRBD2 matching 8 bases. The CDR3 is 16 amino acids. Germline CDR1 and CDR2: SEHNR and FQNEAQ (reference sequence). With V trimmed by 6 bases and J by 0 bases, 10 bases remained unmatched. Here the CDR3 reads CASSLNSGATSYEQYF. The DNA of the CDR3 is TGTGCCAGCAGTCTTAATAGCGGGGCCACCTCCTACGAGCAGTACTTC.

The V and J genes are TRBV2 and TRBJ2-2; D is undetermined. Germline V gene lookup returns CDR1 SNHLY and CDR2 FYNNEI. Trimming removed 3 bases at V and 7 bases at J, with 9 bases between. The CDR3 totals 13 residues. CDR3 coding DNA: TGTGCCAGCAGTGAGTCCTCTTTCGGGGAGCTGTTTTTT. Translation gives CASSESSFGELFF.

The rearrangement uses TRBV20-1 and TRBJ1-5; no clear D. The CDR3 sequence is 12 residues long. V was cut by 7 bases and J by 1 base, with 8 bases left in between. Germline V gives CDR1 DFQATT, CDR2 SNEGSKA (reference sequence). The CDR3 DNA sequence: TGCAGTGGGAGGGCCAGCAATCAGCCCCAGCATTTT. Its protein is CSGRASNQPQHF.

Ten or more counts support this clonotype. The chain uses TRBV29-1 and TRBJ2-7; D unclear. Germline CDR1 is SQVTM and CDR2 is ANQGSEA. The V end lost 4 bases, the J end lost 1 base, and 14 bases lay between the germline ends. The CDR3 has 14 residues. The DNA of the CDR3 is TGCAGCGTTGCGGTAGTGCTGCCTTCCTACGAGCAGTACTTC. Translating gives CSVAVVLPSYEQYF.

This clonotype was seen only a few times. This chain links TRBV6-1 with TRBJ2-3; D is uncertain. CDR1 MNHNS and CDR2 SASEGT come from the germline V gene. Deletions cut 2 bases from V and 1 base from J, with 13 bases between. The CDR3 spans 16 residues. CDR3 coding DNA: TGTGCCAGCAGTGAAAATTCCACGCCTGGCACAGATACGCAGTATTTT. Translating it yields CASSENSTPGTDTQYF.

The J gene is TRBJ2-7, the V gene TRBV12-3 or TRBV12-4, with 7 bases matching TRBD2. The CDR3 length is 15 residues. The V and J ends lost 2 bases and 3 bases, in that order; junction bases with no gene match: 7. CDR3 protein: CASSLRREIGYEQYF. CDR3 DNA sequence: TGTGCCAGCAGTTTAAGGCGGGAGATAGGCTACGAGCAGTACTTC.

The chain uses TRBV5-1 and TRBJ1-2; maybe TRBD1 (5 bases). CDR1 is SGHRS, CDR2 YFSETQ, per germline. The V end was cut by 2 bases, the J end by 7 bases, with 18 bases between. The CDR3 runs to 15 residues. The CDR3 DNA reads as TGCGCCAGCAGCTTTTCTGGCAGGGACGGTATTGGCTACACCTTC. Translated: CASSFSGRDGIGYTF.

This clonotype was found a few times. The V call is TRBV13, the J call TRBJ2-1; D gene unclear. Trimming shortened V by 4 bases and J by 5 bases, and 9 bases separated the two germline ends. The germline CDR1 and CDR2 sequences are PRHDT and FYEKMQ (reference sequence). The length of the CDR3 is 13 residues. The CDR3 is CASSSGRNNEQFF. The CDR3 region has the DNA TGTGCCAGCAGCTCCGGCCGAAACAATGAGCAGTTCTTC.

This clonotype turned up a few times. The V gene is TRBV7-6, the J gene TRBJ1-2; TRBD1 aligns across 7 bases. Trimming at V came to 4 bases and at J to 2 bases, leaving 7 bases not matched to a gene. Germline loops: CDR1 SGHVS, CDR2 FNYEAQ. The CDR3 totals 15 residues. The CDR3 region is CASSSRDRENYGYTF. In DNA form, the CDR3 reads TGTGCCAGCAGCTCCCGGGACAGAGAAAACTATGGCTACACCTTC.

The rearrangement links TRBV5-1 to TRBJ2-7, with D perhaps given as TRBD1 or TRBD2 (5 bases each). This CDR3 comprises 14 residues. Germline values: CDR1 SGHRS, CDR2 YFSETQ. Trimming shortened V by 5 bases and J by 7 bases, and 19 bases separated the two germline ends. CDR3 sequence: CASSSGPLGNEQYF. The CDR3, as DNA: TGCGCCAGCAGTTCGGGACCCCTTGGGAATGAGCAGTACTTC.

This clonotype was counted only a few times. The CDR3 loop reads CASSLQGINTEAFF. The CDR3 DNA follows: TGTGCCAGCAGCTTACAGGGGATTAACACTGAAGCTTTCTTT. The chain combines TRBV7-9 with TRBJ1-1, with TRBD1 as a possible D gene (6 bases). The CDR3 is made up of 14 amino acids. V gave up 2 bases and J gave up 2 bases, with 9 bases separating them. CDR1 is SEHNR and CDR2 is FQNEAQ in the germline V gene (reference sequence).

The CDR3 DNA follows: TGTGCCAGCAGCCCCCATCGGACAGGGAACACTGAAGCTTTCTTT. It encodes CASSPHRTGNTEAFF. The V gene is TRBV3-1, the J gene TRBJ1-1; 7 positions agree with TRBD1. The CDR3 length is 15 residues. The V gene end was trimmed by 4 bases and the J gene end by 1 base; junction bases not matched to a gene: 6. CDR1 is LGHDT and CDR2 is YNNKEL in the germline V gene (reference sequence).